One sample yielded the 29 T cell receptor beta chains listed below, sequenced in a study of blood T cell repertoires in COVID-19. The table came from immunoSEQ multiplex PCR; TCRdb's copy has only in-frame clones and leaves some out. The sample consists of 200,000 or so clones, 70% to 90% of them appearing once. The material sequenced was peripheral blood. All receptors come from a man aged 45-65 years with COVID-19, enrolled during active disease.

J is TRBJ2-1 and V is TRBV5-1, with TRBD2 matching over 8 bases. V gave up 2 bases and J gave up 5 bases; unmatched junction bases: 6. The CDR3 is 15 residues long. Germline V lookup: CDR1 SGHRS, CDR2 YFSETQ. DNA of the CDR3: TGCGCCAGCAGCTTTCTCAGCGGGGGCAACAATGAGCAGTTCTTC. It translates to CASSFLSGGNNEQFF.

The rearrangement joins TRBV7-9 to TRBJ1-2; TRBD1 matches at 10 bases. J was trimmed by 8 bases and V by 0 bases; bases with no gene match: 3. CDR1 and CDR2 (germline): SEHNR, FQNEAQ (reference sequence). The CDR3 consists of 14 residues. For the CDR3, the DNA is TGTGCCAGCAGCTTAGCGGGGACAGGGGAAGGCTACACCTTC. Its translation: CASSLAGTGEGYTF.

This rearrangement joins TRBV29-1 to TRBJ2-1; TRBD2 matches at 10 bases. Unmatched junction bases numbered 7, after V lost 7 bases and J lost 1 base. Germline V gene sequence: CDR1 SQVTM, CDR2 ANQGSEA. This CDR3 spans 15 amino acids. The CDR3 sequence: CSAVSSGRSYNEQFF. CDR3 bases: TGCAGCGCCGTGTCTAGCGGGAGATCCTACAATGAGCAGTTCTTC.

The CDR3 nucleotides read TGTGCCAGCAGTGAGCTGGGACAGCAAGAGACCCAGTACTTC. This codes for CASSELGQQETQYF. The chain recombines TRBV25-1 with TRBJ2-5, with 7 bases aligning to TRBD1. V lost 3 bases and J lost 2; bases outside the gene matches: 3. The CDR3 has 14 residues. In germline, CDR1 is MGHDK, CDR2 SYGVNS.

CDR3 nucleotides: TGTGCCAGCAGTTTACAGAAGATGAACACTGAAGCTTTCTTT. It specifies CASSLQKMNTEAFF. This sequence joins TRBV6-2 or TRBV6-3 and TRBJ1-1, with D unresolved. This CDR3 has 14 residues. V lost 4 bases and J 0 bases, leaving 9 bases between the germline ends. Germline assignment: CDR1 MNHEY and CDR2 SVGEGT.

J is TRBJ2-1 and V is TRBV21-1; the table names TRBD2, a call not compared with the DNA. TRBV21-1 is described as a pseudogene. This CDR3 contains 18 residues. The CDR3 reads CASSKSLPGLAFVNEQFF. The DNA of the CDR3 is TGTGCCAGCAGCAAAAGTCTCCCGGGACTAGCGTTTGTCAATGAGCAGTTCTTC.

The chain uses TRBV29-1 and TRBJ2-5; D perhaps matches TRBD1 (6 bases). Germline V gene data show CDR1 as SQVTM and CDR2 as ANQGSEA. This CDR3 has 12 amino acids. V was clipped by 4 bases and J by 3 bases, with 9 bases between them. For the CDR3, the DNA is TGCAGCGTTGCCAGGACAGAAGAGACCCAGTACTTC. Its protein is CSVARTEETQYF.

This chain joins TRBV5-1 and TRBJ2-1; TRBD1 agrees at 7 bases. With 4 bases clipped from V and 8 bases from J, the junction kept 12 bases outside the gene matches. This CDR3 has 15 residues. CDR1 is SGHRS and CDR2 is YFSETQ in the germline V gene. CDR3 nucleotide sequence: TGCGCCAGCAGCCAAGACAGGGTAGTAATCGATGAGCAGTTCTTC. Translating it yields CASSQDRVVIDEQFF. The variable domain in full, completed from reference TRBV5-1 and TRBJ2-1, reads KAGVTQTPRYLIKTRGQQVTLSCSPISGHRSVSWYQQTPGQGLQFLFEYFSETQRNKGNFPGRFSGRQFSNSRSEMNVSTLELGDSALYLCASSQDRVVIDEQFFGPGTRLTVL.

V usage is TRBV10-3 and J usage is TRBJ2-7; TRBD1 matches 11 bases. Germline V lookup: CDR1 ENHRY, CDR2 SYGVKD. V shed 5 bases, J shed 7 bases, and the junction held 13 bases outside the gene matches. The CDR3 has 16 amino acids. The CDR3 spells CAISIQTGTGGGEQYF. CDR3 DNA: TGTGCCATCAGTATCCAGACCGGGACAGGGGGAGGGGAGCAGTACTTC.

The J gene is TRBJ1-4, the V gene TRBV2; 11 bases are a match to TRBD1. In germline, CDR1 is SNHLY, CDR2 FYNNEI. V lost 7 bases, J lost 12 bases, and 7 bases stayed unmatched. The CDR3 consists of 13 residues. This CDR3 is CASNRDRGSELFF. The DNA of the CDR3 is TGTGCCAGCAACCGGGACAGGGGGTCGGAACTGTTTTTT.

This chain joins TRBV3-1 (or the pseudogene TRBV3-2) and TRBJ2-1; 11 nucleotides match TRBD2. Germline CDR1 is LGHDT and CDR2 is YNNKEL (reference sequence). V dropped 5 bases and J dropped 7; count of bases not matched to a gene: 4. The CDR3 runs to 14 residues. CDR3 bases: TGTGCCAGCAGCTTAGCGGGGGGGCCAAATGAGCAGTTCTTC. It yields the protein CASSLAGGPNEQFF.

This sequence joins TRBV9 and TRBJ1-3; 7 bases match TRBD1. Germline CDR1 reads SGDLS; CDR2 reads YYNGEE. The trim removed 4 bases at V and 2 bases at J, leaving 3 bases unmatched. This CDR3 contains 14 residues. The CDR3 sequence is CASSTGTAGNTIYF. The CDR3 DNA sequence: TGTGCCAGCAGCACAGGGACAGCTGGAAACACCATATATTTT.

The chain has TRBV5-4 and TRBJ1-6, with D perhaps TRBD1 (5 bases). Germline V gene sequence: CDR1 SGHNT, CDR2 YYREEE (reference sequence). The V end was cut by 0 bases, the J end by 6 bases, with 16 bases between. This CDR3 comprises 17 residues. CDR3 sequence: CASSLEVGTRRNSPLHF. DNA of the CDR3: TGTGCCAGCAGCTTGGAGGTAGGGACTAGGCGTAATTCACCCCTCCACTTT.

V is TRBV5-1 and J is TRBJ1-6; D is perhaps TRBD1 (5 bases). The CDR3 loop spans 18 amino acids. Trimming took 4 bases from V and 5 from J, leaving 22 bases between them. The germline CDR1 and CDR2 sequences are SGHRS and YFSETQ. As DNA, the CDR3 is TGCGCCAGCAGCACAAAGACCCCGGGGACTAACAATAATTCACCCCTCCACTTT. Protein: CASSTKTPGTNNNSPLHF. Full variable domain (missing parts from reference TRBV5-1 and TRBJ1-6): KAGVTQTPRYLIKTRGQQVTLSCSPISGHRSVSWYQQTPGQGLQFLFEYFSETQRNKGNFPGRFSGRQFSNSRSEMNVSTLELGDSALYLCASSTKTPGTNNNSPLHFGNGTRLTVT.

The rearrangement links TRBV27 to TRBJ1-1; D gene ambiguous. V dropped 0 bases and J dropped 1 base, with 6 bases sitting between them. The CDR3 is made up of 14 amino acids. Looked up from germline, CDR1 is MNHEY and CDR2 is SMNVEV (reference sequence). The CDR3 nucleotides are TGTGCCAGCAGTTTATCGATGAGGAACACTGAAGCTTTCTTT. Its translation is CASSLSMRNTEAFF.

The CDR3 DNA sequence: TGTGCCAGTAGCCGAACAGGGAGCACAGATACGCAGTATTTT. Amino acid sequence: CASSRTGSTDTQYF. V and J are TRBV19 and TRBJ2-3; maybe TRBD1 (6 bases). Germline values: CDR1 LNHDA, CDR2 SQIVND (reference sequence). The ends were cut back, 6 bases at V and 0 bases at J, with 10 bases in the middle. CDR3 length equals 14 residues.

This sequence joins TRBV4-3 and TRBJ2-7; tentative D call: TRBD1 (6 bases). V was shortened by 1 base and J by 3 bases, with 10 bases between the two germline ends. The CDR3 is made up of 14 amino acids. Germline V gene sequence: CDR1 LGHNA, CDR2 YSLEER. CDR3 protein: CASSQAQGNYEQYF. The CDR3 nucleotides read TGCGCCAGCAGCCAAGCTCAGGGGAACTACGAGCAGTACTTC.

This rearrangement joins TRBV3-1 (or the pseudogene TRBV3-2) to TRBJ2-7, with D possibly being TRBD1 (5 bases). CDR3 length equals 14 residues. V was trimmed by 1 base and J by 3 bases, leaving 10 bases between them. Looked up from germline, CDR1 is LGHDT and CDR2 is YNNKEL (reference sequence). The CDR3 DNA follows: TGTGCCAGCAGCCAAGGGTCCAGGGTCTACGAGCAGTACTTC. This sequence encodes CASSQGSRVYEQYF.

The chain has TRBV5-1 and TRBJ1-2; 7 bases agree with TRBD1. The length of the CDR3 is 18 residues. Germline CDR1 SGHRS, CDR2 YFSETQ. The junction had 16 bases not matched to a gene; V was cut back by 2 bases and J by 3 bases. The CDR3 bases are TGCGCCAGCAGCTTCACCTACAGGGGTACAGGGGTCGACTATGGCTACACCTTC. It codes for CASSFTYRGTGVDYGYTF.

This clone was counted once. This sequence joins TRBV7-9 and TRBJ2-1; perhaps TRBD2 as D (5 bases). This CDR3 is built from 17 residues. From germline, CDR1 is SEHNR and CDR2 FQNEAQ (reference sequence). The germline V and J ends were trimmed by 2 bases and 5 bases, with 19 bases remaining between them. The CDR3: CASSLNCRGSLDNEQFF. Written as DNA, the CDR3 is TGTGCCAGCAGCTTAAACTGTCGGGGATCTTTGGACAATGAGCAGTTCTTC.

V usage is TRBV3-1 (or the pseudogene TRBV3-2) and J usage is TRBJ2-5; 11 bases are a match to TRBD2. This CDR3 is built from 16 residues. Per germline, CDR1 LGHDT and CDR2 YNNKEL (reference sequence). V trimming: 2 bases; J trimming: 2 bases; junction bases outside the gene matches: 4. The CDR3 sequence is CASSQMTSGTQETQYF. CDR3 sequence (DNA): TGTGCCAGCAGCCAAATGACTAGCGGGACTCAAGAGACCCAGTACTTC.

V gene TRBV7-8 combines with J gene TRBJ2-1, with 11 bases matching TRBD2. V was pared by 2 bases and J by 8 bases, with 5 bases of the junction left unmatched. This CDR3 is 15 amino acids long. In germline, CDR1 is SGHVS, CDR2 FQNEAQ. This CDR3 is CASSLLAGGRDEQFF. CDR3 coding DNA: TGTGCCAGCAGCTTACTAGCGGGAGGAAGAGATGAGCAGTTCTTC.

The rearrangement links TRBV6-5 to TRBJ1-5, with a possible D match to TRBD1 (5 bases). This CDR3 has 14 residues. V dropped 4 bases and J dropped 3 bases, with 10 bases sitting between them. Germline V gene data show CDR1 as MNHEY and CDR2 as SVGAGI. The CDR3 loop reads CASSFGQVNQPQHF. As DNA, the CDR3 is TGTGCCAGCAGTTTCGGACAAGTCAATCAGCCCCAGCATTTT.

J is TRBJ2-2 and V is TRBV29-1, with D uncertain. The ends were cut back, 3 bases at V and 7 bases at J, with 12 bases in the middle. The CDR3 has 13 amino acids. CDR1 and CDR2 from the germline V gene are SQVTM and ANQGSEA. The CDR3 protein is CSVDAGNHGELFF. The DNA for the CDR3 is TGCAGCGTTGACGCCGGTAATCACGGGGAGCTGTTTTTT.

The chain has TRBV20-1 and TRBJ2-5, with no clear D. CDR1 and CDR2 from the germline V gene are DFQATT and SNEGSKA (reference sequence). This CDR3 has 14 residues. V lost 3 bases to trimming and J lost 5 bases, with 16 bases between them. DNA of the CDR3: TGCAGTGCTAGTGGAGCGCAATCCCCGGAGACCCAGTACTTC. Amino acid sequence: CSASGAQSPETQYF.

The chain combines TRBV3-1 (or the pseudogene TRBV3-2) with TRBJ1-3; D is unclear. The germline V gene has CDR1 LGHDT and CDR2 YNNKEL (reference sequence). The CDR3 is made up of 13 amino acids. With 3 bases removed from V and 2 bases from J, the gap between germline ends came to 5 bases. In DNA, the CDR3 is TGTGCCAGCAGCCATGGGCCTGGAAACACCATATATTTT. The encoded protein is CASSHGPGNTIYF.

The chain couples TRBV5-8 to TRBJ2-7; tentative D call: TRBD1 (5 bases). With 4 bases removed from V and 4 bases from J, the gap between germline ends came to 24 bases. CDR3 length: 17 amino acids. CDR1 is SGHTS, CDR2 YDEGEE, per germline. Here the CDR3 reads CASSLTTDGSSVYEQYF. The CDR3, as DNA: TGTGCCAGCAGCCTGACGACAGACGGCAGCTCGGTATACGAGCAGTACTTC.

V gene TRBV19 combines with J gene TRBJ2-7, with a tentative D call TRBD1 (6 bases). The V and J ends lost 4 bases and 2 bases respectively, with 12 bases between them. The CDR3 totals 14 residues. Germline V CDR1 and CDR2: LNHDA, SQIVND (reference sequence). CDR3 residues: CASSKGQGTYEQYF. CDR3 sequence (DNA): TGTGCCAGTAGTAAGGGGCAGGGGACCTACGAGCAGTACTTC.

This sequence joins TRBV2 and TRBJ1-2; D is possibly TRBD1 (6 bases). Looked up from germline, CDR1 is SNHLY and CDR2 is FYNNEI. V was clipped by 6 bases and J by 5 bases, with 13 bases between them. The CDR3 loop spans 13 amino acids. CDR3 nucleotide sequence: TGTGCCAGCAGAGGGGGAGTAGGATATGGCTACACCTTC. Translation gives CASRGGVGYGYTF. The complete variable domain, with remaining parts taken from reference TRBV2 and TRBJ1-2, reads EPEVTQTPSHQVTQMGQEVILRCVPISNHLYFYWYRQILGQKVEFLVSFYNNEISEKSEIFDDQFSVERPDGSNFTLKIRSTKLEDSAMYFCASRGGVGYGYTFGSGTRLTVV.